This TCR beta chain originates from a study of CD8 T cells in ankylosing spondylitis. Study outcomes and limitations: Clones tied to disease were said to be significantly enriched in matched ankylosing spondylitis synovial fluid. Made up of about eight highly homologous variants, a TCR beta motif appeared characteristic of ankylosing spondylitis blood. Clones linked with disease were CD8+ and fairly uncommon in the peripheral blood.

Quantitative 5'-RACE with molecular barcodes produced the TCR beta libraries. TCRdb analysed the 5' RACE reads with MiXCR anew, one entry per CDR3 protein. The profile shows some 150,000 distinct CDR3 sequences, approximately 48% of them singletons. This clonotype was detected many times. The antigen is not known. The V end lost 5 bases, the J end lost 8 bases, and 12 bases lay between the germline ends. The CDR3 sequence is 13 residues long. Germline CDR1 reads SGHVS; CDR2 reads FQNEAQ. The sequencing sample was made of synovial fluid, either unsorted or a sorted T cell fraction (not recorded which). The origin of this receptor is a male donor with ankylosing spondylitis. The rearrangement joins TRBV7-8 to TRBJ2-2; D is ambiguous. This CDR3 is CASSPLVLGELFF. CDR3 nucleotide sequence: TGTGCCAGCAGCCCCCTCGTATTGGGGGAGCTGTTTTTT.